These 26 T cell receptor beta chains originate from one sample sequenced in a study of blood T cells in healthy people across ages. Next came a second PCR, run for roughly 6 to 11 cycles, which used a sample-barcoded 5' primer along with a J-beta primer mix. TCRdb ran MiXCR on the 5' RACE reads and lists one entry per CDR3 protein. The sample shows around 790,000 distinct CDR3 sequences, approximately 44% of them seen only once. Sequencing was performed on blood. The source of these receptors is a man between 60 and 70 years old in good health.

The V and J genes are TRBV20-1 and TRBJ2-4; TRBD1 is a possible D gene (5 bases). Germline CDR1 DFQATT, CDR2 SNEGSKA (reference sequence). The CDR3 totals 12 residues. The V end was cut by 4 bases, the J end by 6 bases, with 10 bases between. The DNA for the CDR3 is TGCAGTGCTAAGCGCCAGGGAAACATTCAGTACTTC. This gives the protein CSAKRQGNIQYF.

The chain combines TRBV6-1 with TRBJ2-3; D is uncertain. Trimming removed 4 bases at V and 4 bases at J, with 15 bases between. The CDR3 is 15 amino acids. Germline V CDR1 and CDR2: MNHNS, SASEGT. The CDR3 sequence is CASSGWSSGADTQYF. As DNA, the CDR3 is TGTGCCAGCAGTGGATGGTCGTCTGGCGCAGATACGCAGTATTTT.

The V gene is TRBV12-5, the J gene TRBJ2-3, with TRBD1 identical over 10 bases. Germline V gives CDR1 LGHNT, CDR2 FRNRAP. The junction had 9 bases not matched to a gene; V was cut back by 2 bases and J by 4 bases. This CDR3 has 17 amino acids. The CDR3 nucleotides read TGTGCTAGTGGTTTGCAAATGACAGGGGGCGTCCCAGATACGCAGTATTTT. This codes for CASGLQMTGGVPDTQYF.

CDR3 region: CASSREGQSYGYTF. DNA for the CDR3: TGCGCCAGCAGCCGAGAGGGACAGTCCTATGGCTACACCTTC. The chain couples TRBV4-1 to TRBJ1-2, with 7 bases lining up with TRBD1. The V segment lost 4 bases and the J segment 4 bases; nucleotides outside the gene matches: 6. Germline CDR1 MGHRA, CDR2 YSYEKL. The CDR3 runs to 14 residues.

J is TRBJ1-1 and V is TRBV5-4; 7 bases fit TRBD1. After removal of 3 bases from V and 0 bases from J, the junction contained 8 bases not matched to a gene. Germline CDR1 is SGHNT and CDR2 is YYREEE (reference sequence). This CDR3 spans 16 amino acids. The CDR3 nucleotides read TGTGCCAGCAGCTCCGACCCACAGGGGTTGAACACTGAAGCTTTCTTT. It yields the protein CASSSDPQGLNTEAFF. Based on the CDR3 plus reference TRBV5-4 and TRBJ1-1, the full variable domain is ETGVTQSPTHLIKTRGQQVTLRCSSQSGHNTVSWYQQALGQGPQFIFQYYREEENGRGNFPPRFSGLQFPNYSSELNVNALELDDSALYLCASSSDPQGLNTEAFFGQGTRLTVV.

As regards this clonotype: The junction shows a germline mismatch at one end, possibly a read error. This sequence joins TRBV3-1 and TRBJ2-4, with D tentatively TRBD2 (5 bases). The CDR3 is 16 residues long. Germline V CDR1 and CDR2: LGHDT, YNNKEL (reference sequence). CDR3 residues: CASSQVGNLAKTIQYF. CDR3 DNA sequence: TGTGCCAGCAGCCAAGTGGGAAACCTAGCCAAAACCATTCAGTACTTC. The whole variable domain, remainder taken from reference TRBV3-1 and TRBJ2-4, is DTAVSQTPKYLVTQMGNDKSIKCEQNLGHDTMYWYKQDSKKFLKIMFSYNNKELIINETVPNRFSPKSPDKAHLNLHINSLELGDSAVYFCASSQVGNLAKTIQYFGAGTRLSVL.

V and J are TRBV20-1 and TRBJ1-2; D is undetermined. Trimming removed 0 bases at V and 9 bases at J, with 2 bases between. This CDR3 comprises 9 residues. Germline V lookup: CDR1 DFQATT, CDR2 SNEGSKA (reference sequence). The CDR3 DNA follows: TGCAGTGCTAGAGATCGCTACACCTTC. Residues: CSARDRYTF.

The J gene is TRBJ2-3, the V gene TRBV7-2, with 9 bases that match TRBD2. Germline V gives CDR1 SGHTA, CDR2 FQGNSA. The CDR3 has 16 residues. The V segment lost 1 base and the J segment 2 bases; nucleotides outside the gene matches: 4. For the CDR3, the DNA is TGTGCCAGCAGCTTAGGCGGGGGGGGGGTCACAGATACGCAGTATTTT. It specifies CASSLGGGGVTDTQYF.

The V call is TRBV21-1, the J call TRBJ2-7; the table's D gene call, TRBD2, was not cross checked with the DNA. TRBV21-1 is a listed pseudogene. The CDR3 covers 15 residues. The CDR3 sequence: CASSKPTTASYEQYF. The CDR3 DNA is TGTGCCAGCAGCAAACCGACGACCGCTTCCTACGAGCAGTACTTC.

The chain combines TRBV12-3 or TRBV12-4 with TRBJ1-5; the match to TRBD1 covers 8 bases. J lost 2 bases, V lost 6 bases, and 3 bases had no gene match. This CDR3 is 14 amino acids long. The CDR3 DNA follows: TGTGCCAGCAGGCAGGGGGCGGGCAATCAGCCCCAGCATTTT. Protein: CASRQGAGNQPQHF.

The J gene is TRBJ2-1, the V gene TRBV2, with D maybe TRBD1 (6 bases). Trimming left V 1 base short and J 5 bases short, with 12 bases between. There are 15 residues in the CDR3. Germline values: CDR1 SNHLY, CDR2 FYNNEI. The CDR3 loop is CASSEVGHRNNEQFF. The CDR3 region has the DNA TGTGCCAGCAGTGAAGTGGGACACCGTAACAATGAGCAGTTCTTC.

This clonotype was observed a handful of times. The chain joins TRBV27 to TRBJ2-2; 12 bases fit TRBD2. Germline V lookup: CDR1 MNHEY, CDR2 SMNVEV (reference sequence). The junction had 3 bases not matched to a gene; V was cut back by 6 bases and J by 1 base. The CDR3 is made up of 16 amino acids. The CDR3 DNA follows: TGTGCCAGCAGAAGACTAGCGGGGGAGAACACCGGGGAGCTGTTTTTT. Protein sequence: CASRRLAGENTGELFF.

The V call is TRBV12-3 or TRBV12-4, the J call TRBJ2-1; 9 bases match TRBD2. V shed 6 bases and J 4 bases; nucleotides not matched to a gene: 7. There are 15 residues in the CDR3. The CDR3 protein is CASRVSGGGYNEQFF. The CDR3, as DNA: TGTGCCAGCAGAGTTAGCGGGGGCGGTTACAATGAGCAGTTCTTC.

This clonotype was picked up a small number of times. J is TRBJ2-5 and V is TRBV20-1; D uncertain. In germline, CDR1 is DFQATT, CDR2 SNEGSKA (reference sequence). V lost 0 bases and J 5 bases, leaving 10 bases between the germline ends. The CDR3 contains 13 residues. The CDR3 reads CSAREPVDETQYF. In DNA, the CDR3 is TGCAGTGCTAGAGAACCGGTGGATGAGACCCAGTACTTC.

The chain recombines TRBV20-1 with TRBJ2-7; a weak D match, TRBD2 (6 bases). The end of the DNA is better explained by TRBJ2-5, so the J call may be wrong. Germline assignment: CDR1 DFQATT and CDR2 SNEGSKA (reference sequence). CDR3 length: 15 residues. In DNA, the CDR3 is TGCAGTGCTACTAGGACTAACGGACGCCAAGAGACCCAGTACTTC. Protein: CSATRTNGRQETQYF.

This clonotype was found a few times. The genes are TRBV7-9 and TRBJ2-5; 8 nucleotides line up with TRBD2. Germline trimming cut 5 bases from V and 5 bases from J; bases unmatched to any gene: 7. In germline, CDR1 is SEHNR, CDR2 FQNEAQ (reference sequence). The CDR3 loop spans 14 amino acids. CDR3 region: CASSARGGRETQYF. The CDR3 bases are TGTGCCAGCAGCGCTCGGGGGGGCCGGGAGACCCAGTACTTC.

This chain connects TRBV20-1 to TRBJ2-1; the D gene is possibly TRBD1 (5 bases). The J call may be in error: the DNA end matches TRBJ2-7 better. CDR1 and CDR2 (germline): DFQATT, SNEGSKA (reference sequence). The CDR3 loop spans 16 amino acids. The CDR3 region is CSARGISGFSYNEQYF. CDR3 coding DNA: TGCAGTGCTAGAGGGATATCAGGGTTTTCCTACAATGAGCAGTACTTC.

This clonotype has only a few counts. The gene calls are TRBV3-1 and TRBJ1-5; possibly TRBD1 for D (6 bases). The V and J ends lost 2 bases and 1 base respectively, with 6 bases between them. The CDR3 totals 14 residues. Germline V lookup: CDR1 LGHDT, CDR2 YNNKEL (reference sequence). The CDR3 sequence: CASSQRGSNQPQHF. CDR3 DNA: TGTGCCAGCAGCCAAAGGGGGAGCAATCAGCCCCAGCATTTT.

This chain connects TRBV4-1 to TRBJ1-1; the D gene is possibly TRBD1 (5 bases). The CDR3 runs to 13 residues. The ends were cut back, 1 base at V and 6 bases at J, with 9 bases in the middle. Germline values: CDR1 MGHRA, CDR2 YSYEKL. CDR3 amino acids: CASSQAGTPEAFF. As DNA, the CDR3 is TGCGCCAGCAGCCAAGCCGGGACGCCTGAAGCTTTCTTT.

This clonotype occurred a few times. CDR3 in amino acids: CASSLMRRGGETQYF. The CDR3, as DNA: TGTGCCAGCAGTTTAATGAGGCGCGGGGGGGAGACCCAGTACTTC. This chain connects TRBV12-3 or TRBV12-4 to TRBJ2-7; 8 bases are a match to TRBD2. The J call is doubtful: the DNA matches TRBJ2-5 better. The CDR3 is 15 amino acids.

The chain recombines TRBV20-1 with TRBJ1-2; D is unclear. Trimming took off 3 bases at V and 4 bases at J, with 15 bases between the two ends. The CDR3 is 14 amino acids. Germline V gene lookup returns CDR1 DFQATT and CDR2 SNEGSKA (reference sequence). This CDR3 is CSARTTGRSYGYTF. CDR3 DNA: TGCAGTGCTAGGACAACCGGGAGGTCCTATGGCTACACCTTC.

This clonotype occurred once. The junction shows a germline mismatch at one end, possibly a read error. The DNA for the CDR3 is TGTGCCAACAGTTACTCGACAGGGCGTTCCTACAATGAGCAGTTCTTC. This translates into CANSYSTGRSYNEQFF. The chain has TRBV6-2 or TRBV6-3 and TRBJ2-1, with 7 positions matching TRBD1. The CDR3 length is 16 residues. CDR1 is MNHEY and CDR2 is SVGEGT in the germline V gene.

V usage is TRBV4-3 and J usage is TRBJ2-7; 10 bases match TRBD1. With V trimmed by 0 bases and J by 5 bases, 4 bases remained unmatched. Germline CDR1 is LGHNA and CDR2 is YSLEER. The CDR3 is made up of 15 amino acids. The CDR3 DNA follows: TGCGCCAGCAGCCAAGATGGGACAGGGGTCCACGAGCAGTACTTC. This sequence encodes CASSQDGTGVHEQYF.

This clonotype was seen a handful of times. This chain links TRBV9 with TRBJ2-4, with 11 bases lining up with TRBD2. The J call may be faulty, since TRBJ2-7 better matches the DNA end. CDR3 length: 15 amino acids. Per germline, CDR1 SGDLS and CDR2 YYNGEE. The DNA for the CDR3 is TGTGCCAGCAGCGTAGGGGGGACTAGCGGCTACGAGCAGTACTTC. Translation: CASSVGGTSGYEQYF.

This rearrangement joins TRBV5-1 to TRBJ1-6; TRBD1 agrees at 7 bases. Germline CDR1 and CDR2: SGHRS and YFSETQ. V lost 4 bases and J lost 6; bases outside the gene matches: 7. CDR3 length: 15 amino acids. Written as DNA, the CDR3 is TGCGCCAGCAGCCCATGGGACAGACCTAATTCACCCCTCCACTTT. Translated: CASSPWDRPNSPLHF.

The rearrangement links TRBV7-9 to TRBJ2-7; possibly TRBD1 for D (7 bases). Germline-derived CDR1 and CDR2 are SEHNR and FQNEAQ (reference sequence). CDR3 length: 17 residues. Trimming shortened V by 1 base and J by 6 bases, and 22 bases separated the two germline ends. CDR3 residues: CASSLGGRGAHFGEQYF. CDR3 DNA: TGTGCCAGCAGCTTAGGGGGCAGGGGGGCTCATTTTGGCGAGCAGTACTTC. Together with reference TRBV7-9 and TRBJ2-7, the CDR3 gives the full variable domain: DTGVSQNPRHKITKRGQNVTFRCDPISEHNRLYWYRQTLGQGPEFLTYFQNEAQLEKSRLLSDRFSAERPKGSFSTLEIQRTEQGDSAMYLCASSLGGRGAHFGEQYFGPGTRLTVT.